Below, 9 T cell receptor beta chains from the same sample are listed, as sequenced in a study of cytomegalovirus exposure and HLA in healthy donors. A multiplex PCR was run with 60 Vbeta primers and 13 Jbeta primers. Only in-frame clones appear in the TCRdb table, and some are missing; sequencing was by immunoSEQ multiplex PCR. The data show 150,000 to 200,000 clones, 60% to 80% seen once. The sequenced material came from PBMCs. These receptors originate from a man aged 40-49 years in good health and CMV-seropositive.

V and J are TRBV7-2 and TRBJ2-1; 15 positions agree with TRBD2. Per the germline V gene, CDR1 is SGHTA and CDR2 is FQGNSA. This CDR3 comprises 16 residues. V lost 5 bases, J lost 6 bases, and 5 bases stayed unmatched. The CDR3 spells CASSPWTSGRANEQFF. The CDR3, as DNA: TGTGCCAGCAGCCCGTGGACTAGCGGGAGGGCCAATGAGCAGTTCTTC.

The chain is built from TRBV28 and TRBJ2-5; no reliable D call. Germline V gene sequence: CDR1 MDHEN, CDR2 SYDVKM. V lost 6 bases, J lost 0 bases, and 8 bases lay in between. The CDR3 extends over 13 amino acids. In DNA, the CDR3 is TGTGCCAGCAGGGATAGCAACCAAGAGACCCAGTACTTC. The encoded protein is CASRDSNQETQYF.

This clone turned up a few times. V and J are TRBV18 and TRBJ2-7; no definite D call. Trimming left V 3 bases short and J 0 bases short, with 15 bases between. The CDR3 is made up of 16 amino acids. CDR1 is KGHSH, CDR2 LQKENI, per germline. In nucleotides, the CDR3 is TGTGCCAGCTCACCGGGCCAGAACCCTTTCTCCTACGAGCAGTACTTC. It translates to CASSPGQNPFSYEQYF. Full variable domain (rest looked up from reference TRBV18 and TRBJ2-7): NAGVMQNPRHLVRRRGQEARLRCSPMKGHSHVYWYRQLPEEGLKFMVYLQKENIIDESGMPKERFSAEFPKEGPSILRIQQVVRGDSAAYFCASSPGQNPFSYEQYFGPGTRLTVT.

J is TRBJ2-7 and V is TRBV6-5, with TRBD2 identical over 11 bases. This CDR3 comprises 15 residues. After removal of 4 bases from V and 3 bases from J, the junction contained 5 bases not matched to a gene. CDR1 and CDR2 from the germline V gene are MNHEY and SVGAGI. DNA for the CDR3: TGTGCCAGCAGTTCCGGGACTAGCGGAGACTACGAGCAGTACTTC. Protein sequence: CASSSGTSGDYEQYF.

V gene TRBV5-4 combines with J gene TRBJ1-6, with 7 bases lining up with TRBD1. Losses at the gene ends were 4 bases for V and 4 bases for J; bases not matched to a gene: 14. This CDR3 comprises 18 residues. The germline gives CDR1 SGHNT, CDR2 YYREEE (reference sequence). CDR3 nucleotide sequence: TGTGCCAGCAGCGCCCGACAGGGATCGGCTCAGTATAATTCACCCCTCCACTTT. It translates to CASSARQGSAQYNSPLHF.

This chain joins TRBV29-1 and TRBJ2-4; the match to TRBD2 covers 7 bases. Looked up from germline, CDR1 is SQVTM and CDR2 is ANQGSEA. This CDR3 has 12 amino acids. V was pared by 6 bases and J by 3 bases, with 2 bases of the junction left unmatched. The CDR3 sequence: CSVGLDKNIQYF. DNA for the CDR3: TGCAGCGTCGGACTAGACAAAAACATTCAGTACTTC.

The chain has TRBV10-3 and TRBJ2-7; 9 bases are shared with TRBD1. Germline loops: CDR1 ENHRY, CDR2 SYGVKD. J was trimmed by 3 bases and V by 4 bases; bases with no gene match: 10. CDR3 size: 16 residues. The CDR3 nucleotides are TGTGCCATCAGTGGACCGGAGACAGGGGGATTCTACGAGCAGTACTTC. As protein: CAISGPETGGFYEQYF.

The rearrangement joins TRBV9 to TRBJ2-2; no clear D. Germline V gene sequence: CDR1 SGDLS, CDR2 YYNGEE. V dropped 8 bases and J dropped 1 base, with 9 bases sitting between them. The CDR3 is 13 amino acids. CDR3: CASSYLNTGELFF. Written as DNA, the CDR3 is TGTGCCAGTTCTTACTTGAACACCGGGGAGCTGTTTTTT.

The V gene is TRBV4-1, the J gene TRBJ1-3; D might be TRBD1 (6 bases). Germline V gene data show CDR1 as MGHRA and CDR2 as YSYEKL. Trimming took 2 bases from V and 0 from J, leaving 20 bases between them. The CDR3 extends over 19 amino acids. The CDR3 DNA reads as TGCGCCAGCAGCCAATCACAGGGTTTGGTTTTGTCCTCTGGAAACACCATATATTTT. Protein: CASSQSQGLVLSSGNTIYF.